One and the same sample provided the 30 T cell receptor beta chains below, sequenced in a study of T cell repertoires in cytomegalovirus infection. No antigen is known for these receptors. TCRdb ran MiXCR on the reads and lists one entry per CDR3 protein. The sample gives roughly 860,000 distinct CDR3 sequences, around a third of which show up once; around 11% is in the top ten. Sequencing used cultured CD8+ T cells from PBMCs, obtained from culture after CMV antigen stimulation. The receptors shown here come from a human donor in good health (CMV status not recorded). Some clones in this sample may be carry-over from other donors' samples.

The rearrangement joins TRBV19 to TRBJ1-1, with D perhaps matching TRBD1 (6 bases). Germline CDR1 reads LNHDA; CDR2 reads SQIVND (reference sequence). The V end lost 8 bases, the J end lost 5 bases, and 15 bases lay between the germline ends. CDR3 length equals 13 residues. This CDR3 is CASRGPGETEAFF. CDR3 bases: TGTGCCAGTCGGGGCCCAGGGGAAACTGAAGCTTTCTTT. The full variable domain, its missing parts supplied by reference TRBV19 and TRBJ1-1, is DGGITQSPKYLFRKEGQNVTLSCEQNLNHDAMYWYRQDPGQGLRLIYYSQIVNDFQKGDIAEGYSVSREKKESFPLTVTSAQKNPTAFYLCASRGPGETEAFFGQGTRLTVV.

The J gene is TRBJ2-7, the V gene TRBV19; TRBD1 matches at 10 bases. After removal of 3 bases from V and 3 bases from J, the junction contained 5 bases not matched to a gene. The CDR3 covers 15 residues. The germline V gene has CDR1 LNHDA and CDR2 SQIVND (reference sequence). DNA for the CDR3: TGTGCCAGTAGTATCCCGGGACAGGGGAACTACGAGCAGTACTTC. It specifies CASSIPGQGNYEQYF.

This clonotype has more than one count but fewer than ten. This chain joins TRBV7-2 and TRBJ2-1; no clear D. The germline gives CDR1 SGHTA, CDR2 FQGNSA. This CDR3 comprises 13 residues. V lost 2 bases and J 9 bases, leaving 11 bases between the germline ends. The CDR3 is CASSLPLGGEQFF. The CDR3, as DNA: TGTGCCAGCAGCTTACCCCTTGGCGGTGAGCAGTTCTTC.

The rearrangement links TRBV9 to TRBJ2-1; D is ambiguous. Germline CDR1 is SGDLS and CDR2 is YYNGEE. CDR3 size: 13 residues. Trimming shortened V by 0 bases and J by 4 bases, and 5 bases separated the two germline ends. CDR3 loop: CASSVEAYNEQFF. The CDR3 region has the DNA TGTGCCAGCAGCGTAGAGGCGTACAATGAGCAGTTCTTC. The whole variable domain, remainder taken from reference TRBV9 and TRBJ2-1, is DSGVTQTPKHLITATGQRVTLRCSPRSGDLSVYWYQQSLDQGLQFLIQYYNGEERAKGNILERFSAQQFPDLHSELNLSSLELGDSALYFCASSVEAYNEQFFGPGTRLTVL.

The rearrangement links TRBV2 to TRBJ2-7, with 8 nucleotides matching TRBD1. The length of the CDR3 is 15 residues. CDR1 and CDR2 (germline): SNHLY, FYNNEI. The junction had 7 bases not matched to a gene; V was cut back by 3 bases and J by 3 bases. The CDR3 reads CASSDSGTGLYEQYV. The CDR3 region has the DNA TGTGCCAGCAGTGACTCCGGGACAGGTCTCTACGAGCAGTACGTC.

The V and J genes are TRBV19 and TRBJ2-1; D is perhaps TRBD1 (8 bases). V was shortened by 5 bases and J by 4 bases, with 24 bases between the two germline ends. This CDR3 contains 18 residues. Germline V CDR1 and CDR2: LNHDA, SQIVND (reference sequence). CDR3 residues: CASSGRGRGGGHYNEQFF. DNA of the CDR3: TGTGCCAGTAGTGGCAGGGGGCGCGGGGGTGGTCATTACAATGAGCAGTTCTTC. Looking up the rest from reference TRBV19 and TRBJ2-1 gives the full variable domain: DGGITQSPKYLFRKEGQNVTLSCEQNLNHDAMYWYRQDPGQGLRLIYYSQIVNDFQKGDIAEGYSVSREKKESFPLTVTSAQKNPTAFYLCASSGRGRGGGHYNEQFFGPGTRLTVL.

This clonotype has a handful of counts. The chain recombines TRBV6-5 with TRBJ1-6; D is unresolved. V lost 1 base and J lost 7, with 17 bases in between. This CDR3 has 17 amino acids. CDR1 is MNHEY and CDR2 is SVGAGI in the germline V gene. CDR3 nucleotide sequence: TGTGCCAGCAGTTACTTTCCTACGGGGAGAGAGAATTCACCCCTCCACTTT. It is translated as CASSYFPTGRENSPLHF.

V usage is TRBV7-8 and J usage is TRBJ1-3; D gene unclear. Germline CDR1 reads SGHVS; CDR2 reads FQNEAQ. This CDR3 is built from 12 residues. Trimming shortened V by 1 base and J by 14 bases, and 12 bases separated the two germline ends. This chain's CDR3 is CASSLGDGEVYF. CDR3 nucleotide sequence: TGTGCCAGCAGCTTAGGAGATGGGGAGGTATATTTT.

Ten or more counts support this clonotype. The gene calls are TRBV7-2 and TRBJ1-5; 11 bases are a match to TRBD1. V gave up 1 base and J gave up 6 bases; unmatched junction bases: 11. Germline CDR1 and CDR2: SGHTA and FQGNSA. The CDR3 contains 18 residues. This CDR3 reads CASSLVSGRTGGGQPQHF. The CDR3 DNA follows: TGTGCCAGCAGCTTAGTTAGCGGCCGGACAGGGGGCGGTCAGCCCCAGCATTTT.

The rearrangement joins TRBV14 to TRBJ1-2, with D possibly matching TRBD1 (5 bases). The CDR3 totals 13 residues. The germline gives CDR1 SGHDN, CDR2 FVKESK. The V and J ends lost 1 base and 7 bases respectively, with 10 bases between them. The CDR3 coding sequence is TGTGCCAGCAGCCAAGGTCCGGGACTTGGCTACACCTTC. It translates to CASSQGPGLGYTF.

This clonotype came up a few times. This sequence joins TRBV14 and TRBJ1-4; D unresolved. The germline V gene has CDR1 SGHDN and CDR2 FVKESK. Trimming took off 4 bases at V and 3 bases at J, with 12 bases between the two ends. This CDR3 has 15 residues. The chain's CDR3 is CASSRSRRPNEKLFF. In DNA, the CDR3 is TGTGCCAGCAGCCGAAGCCGACGGCCTAATGAAAAACTGTTTTTT.

V gene TRBV4-1 combines with J gene TRBJ2-1, with D perhaps TRBD1 (5 bases). The CDR3 extends over 13 amino acids. From germline, CDR1 is MGHRA and CDR2 YSYEKL. The V end lost 1 base, the J end lost 10 bases, and 11 bases lay between the germline ends. The CDR3 reads CASSQVGVGEQFF. The CDR3 region has the DNA TGCGCCAGCAGCCAAGTAGGGGTCGGCGAGCAGTTCTTC.

Many counts were recorded for this clonotype. The V gene is TRBV6-5, the J gene TRBJ1-4, with 8 bases aligning to TRBD1. Unmatched junction bases numbered 13, after V lost 0 bases and J lost 4 bases. Per germline, CDR1 MNHEY and CDR2 SVGAGI. The CDR3 covers 19 residues. CDR3 bases: TGTGCCAGCAGTTACTCCGGGACAGGATATCTTAATGATAATGAAAAACTGTTTTTT. Translated: CASSYSGTGYLNDNEKLFF.

The rearrangement uses TRBV5-5 and TRBJ1-5, with a tentative D call TRBD1 (6 bases). V was shortened by 2 bases and J by 6 bases, with 12 bases between the two germline ends. The CDR3 sequence is 14 residues long. The germline CDR1 and CDR2 sequences are SGHKS and YYEKEE (reference sequence). The CDR3 sequence: CASSLNRVGQPQHF. DNA for the CDR3: TGTGCCAGCAGCTTAAACAGGGTAGGTCAGCCCCAGCATTTT.

The genes are TRBV7-9 and TRBJ1-5, with D possibly being TRBD1 (5 bases). V lost 5 bases to trimming and J lost 9 bases, with 14 bases between them. There are 13 residues in the CDR3. Germline V gene lookup returns CDR1 SEHNR and CDR2 FQNEAQ (reference sequence). Here the CDR3 reads CASSRTGRLPQHF. CDR3 in DNA: TGTGCCAGCAGCCGAACAGGTCGGTTGCCCCAGCATTTT.

The chain carries TRBV5-4 and TRBJ1-1, with 7 nucleotides matching TRBD1. From germline, CDR1 is SGHNT and CDR2 YYREEE (reference sequence). The junction had 6 bases not matched to a gene; V was cut back by 2 bases and J by 2 bases. The CDR3 loop spans 15 amino acids. Here the CDR3 DNA reads TGTGCCAGCAGCTTCTCCACAGGGGATAACACTGAAGCTTTCTTT. Translated: CASSFSTGDNTEAFF. The full variable domain, completed using reference TRBV5-4 and TRBJ1-1, is ETGVTQSPTHLIKTRGQQVTLRCSSQSGHNTVSWYQQALGQGPQFIFQYYREEENGRGNFPPRFSGLQFPNYSSELNVNALELDDSALYLCASSFSTGDNTEAFFGQGTRLTVV.

The chain uses TRBV27 and TRBJ2-1; D remains ambiguous. Germline V gene sequence: CDR1 MNHEY, CDR2 SMNVEV (reference sequence). Deletions cut 0 bases from V and 7 bases from J, with 13 bases between. This CDR3 is 15 amino acids long. The CDR3 nucleotides are TGTGCCAGCAGTTTATCACCGGCTGAAAAGAATGAGCAGTTCTTC. Its translation is CASSLSPAEKNEQFF.

The chain combines TRBV28 with TRBJ2-7; D is perhaps TRBD1 or TRBD2 (6 bases each). V dropped 10 bases and J dropped 1 base, with 17 bases sitting between them. This CDR3 contains 14 residues. Germline V gene sequence: CDR1 MDHEN, CDR2 SYDVKM. The CDR3 nucleotides are TGTGCCACCCAAGGGGGGTCCTTTTCCTACGAGCAGTACGTC. It codes for CATQGGSFSYEQYV.

The genes are TRBV15 and TRBJ1-1; no definite D call. The CDR3 loop spans 14 amino acids. The germline V gene has CDR1 LNHNV and CDR2 YYDKDF (reference sequence). V lost 2 bases, J lost 3 bases, and 10 bases lay in between. The CDR3 nucleotides are TGTGCCACCAGCAGATCGGGGTTCGACACTGAAGCTTTCTTT. Protein sequence: CATSRSGFDTEAFF.

The J gene is TRBJ2-7, the V gene TRBV3-1; D unresolved. V lost 2 bases and J lost 3, with 5 bases in between. Germline CDR1 reads LGHDT; CDR2 reads YNNKEL (reference sequence). CDR3 length: 12 residues. CDR3: CASSQSFYEQYF. CDR3 coding DNA: TGTGCCAGCAGCCAATCTTTCTACGAGCAGTACTTC.

This chain uses TRBV4-3 with TRBJ1-1, with 8 positions matching TRBD1. J lost 5 bases, V lost 0 bases, and 8 bases had no gene match. Germline CDR1 and CDR2: LGHNA and YSLEER. The CDR3 length is 16 residues. The CDR3 region has the DNA TGCGCCAGCAGCCAAGATCGCCAGGGGGCGGGAACTGAAGCTTTCTTT. Encoded protein: CASSQDRQGAGTEAFF.

This sequence joins TRBV2 and TRBJ1-2; TRBD1 aligns across 7 bases. This CDR3 contains 14 residues. Germline values: CDR1 SNHLY, CDR2 FYNNEI. J was trimmed by 1 base and V by 9 bases; bases with no gene match: 8. The CDR3 DNA is TGTGCCAGTCCCGTATACAGGGGTAACTATGGCTACACCTTC. Amino acids: CASPVYRGNYGYTF.

In this sample, this clonotype turned up a few times. The chain is built from TRBV15 and TRBJ2-1; D unclear. Trimming cost V 1 base and J 8 bases, with 3 bases left between them. Germline CDR1 LNHNV, CDR2 YYDKDF (reference sequence). The CDR3 has 11 residues. CDR3 amino acids: CATSRGDEQFF. CDR3 sequence (DNA): TGTGCCACCAGCAGAGGTGATGAGCAGTTCTTC.

J is TRBJ2-2 and V is TRBV20-1; 10 nucleotides align to TRBD1. The trim removed 2 bases at V and 6 bases at J, leaving 9 bases unmatched. The CDR3 contains 16 residues. CDR1 and CDR2 (germline): DFQATT, SNEGSKA (reference sequence). The CDR3 reads CSARSRDRGIAGELFF. DNA for the CDR3: TGCAGTGCTAGAAGTCGGGACAGGGGTATCGCCGGGGAGCTGTTTTTT.

This clonotype was detected ten times or more. This rearrangement joins TRBV19 to TRBJ2-1, with 7 nucleotides matching TRBD2. V was pared by 5 bases and J by 6 bases, with 13 bases of the junction left unmatched. Germline V lookup: CDR1 LNHDA, CDR2 SQIVND (reference sequence). The CDR3 runs to 16 residues. The CDR3 nucleotides read TGTGCCAGTAGTGCCCCCGCGGGGGATCTTGTCAATGAGCAGTTCTTC. Its translation: CASSAPAGDLVNEQFF.

This clonotype was counted only a few times. A clone one base away is much larger, so this may be a read error. The chain carries TRBV5-5 and TRBJ1-1; no reliable D call. CDR1 and CDR2 from the germline V gene are SGHKS and YYEKEE (reference sequence). Deletions cut 3 bases from V and 4 bases from J, with 4 bases between. The CDR3 extends over 11 amino acids. CDR3 region: CASSYITEAFF. The CDR3 DNA is TGTGCCAGCAGCTATATCACTGAAGCTTTCTTT. The variable domain in full, with the rest retrieved from reference TRBV5-5 and TRBJ1-1, is DAGVTQSPTHLIKTRGQQVTLRCSPISGHKSVSWYQQVLGQGPQFIFQYYEKEERGRGNFPDRFSARQFPNYSSELNVNALLLGDSALYLCASSYITEAFFGQGTRLTVV.

This chain uses TRBV12-3 or TRBV12-4 with TRBJ1-1, with TRBD1 as a possible D gene (5 bases). The V end lost 5 bases, the J end lost 3 bases, and 10 bases lay between the germline ends. This CDR3 comprises 13 residues. The CDR3 spells CASSLGHYTEAFF. In DNA form, the CDR3 reads TGTGCCAGCAGTCTCGGACACTACACTGAAGCTTTCTTT.

This clonotype was counted a few times. The rearrangement joins TRBV12-3 or TRBV12-4 to TRBJ2-5, with 10 bases fitting TRBD2. V was clipped by 6 bases and J by 3 bases; unmatched bases: 13. The CDR3 covers 17 residues. CDR3 amino acids: CASSAWQAAGGEETQYF. As DNA, the CDR3 is TGTGCCAGCAGCGCTTGGCAGGCAGCGGGGGGGGAAGAGACCCAGTACTTC.

This clonotype appeared a few times. The V gene is TRBV6-1, the J gene TRBJ2-3; D remains unclear. CDR3 length: 8 amino acids. Trimming took off 7 bases at V and 7 bases at J, with 0 bases between the two ends. Germline V gene lookup returns CDR1 MNHNS and CDR2 SASEGT. CDR3 bases: TGTGCCAGCAATACGCAGTATTTT. Encoded protein: CASNTQYF.

This clonotype has just a few counts. The chain employs TRBV9 and TRBJ2-3; D possibly corresponds to TRBD2 (6 bases). With 1 base removed from V and 6 bases from J, the gap between germline ends came to 9 bases. The CDR3 sequence is 13 residues long. Germline V CDR1 and CDR2: SGDLS, YYNGEE. Here the CDR3 DNA reads TGTGCCAGCAGCGTATTCGGAGGGGATACGCAGTATTTT. It is translated as CASSVFGGDTQYF.